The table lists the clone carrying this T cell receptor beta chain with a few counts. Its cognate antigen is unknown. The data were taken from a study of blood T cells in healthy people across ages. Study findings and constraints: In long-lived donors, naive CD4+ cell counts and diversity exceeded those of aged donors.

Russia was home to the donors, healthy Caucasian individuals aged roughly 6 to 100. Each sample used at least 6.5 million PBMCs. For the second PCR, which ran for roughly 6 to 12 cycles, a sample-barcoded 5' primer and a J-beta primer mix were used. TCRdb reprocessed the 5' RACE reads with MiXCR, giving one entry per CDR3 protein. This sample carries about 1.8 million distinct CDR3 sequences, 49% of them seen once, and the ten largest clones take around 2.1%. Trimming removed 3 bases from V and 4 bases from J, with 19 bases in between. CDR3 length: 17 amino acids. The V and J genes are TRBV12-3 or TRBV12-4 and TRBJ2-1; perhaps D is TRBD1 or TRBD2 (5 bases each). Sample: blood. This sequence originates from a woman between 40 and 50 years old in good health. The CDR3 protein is CASSFKLPGRLYNEQFF. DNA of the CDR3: TGTGCCAGCAGTTTCAAGCTTCCGGGACGCTTATACAATGAGCAGTTCTTC.